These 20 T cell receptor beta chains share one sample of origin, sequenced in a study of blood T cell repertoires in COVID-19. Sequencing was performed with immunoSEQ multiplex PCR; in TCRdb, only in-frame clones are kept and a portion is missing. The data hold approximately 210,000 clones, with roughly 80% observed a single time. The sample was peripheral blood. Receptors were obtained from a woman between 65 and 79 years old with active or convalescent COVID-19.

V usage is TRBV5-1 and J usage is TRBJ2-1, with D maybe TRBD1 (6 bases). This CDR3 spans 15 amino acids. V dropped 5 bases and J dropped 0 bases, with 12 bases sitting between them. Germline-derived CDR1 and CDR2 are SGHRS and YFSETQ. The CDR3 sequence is CASRQTGSSYNEQFF. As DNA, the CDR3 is TGCGCCAGCAGACAAACAGGGAGCTCCTACAATGAGCAGTTCTTC.

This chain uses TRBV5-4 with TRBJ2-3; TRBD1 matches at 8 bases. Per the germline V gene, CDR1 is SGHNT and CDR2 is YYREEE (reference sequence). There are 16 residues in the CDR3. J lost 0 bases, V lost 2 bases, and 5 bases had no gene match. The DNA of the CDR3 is TGTGCCAGCAGCTTATGGACAGGGATAAGCACAGATACGCAGTATTTT. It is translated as CASSLWTGISTDTQYF.

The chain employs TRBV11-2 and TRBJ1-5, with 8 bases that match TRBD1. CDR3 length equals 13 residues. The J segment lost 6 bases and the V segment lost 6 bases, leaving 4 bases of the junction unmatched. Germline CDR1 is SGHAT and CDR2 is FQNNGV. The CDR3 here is CASSLDRAQPQHF. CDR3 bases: TGTGCCAGCAGTTTGGACAGGGCTCAGCCCCAGCATTTT.

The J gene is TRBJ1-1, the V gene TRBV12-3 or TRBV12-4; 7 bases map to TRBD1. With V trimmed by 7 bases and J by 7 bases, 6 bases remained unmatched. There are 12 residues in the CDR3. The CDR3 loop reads CASKGQLFEAFF. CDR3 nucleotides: TGTGCCAGCAAGGGACAGCTATTTGAAGCTTTCTTT.

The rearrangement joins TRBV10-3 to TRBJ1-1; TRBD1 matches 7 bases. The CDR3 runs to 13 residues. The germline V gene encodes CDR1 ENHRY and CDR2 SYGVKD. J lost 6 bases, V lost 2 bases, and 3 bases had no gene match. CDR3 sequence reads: CAISETGEAEAFF. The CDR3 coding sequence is TGTGCCATCAGTGAGACAGGGGAGGCTGAAGCTTTCTTT.

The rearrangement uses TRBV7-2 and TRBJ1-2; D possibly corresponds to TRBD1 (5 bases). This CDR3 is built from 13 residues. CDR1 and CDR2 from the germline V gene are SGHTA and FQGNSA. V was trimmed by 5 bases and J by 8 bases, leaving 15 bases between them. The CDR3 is CASSPGRGWGYTF. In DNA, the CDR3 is TGTGCCAGCAGCCCAGGGAGGGGTTGGGGCTACACCTTC.

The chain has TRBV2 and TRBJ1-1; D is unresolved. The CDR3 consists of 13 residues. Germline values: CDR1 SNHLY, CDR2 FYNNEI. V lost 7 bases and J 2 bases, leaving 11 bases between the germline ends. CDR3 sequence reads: CASTDLTNTEAFF. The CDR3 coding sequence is TGTGCCAGCACGGACTTAACTAACACTGAAGCTTTCTTT.

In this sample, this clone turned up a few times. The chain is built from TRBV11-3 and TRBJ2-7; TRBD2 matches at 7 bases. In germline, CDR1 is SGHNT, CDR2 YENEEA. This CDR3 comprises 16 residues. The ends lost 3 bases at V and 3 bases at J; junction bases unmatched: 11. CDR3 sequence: CASSLLTSAPNYEQYF. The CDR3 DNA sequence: TGTGCCAGCAGCTTGCTAACTAGCGCCCCAAACTACGAGCAGTACTTC.

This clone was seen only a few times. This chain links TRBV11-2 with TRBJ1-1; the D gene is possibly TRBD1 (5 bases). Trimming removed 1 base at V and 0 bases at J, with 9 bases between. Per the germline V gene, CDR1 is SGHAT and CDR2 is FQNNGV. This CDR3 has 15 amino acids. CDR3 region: CASSLVGHLNTEAFF. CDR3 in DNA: TGTGCCAGCAGCTTAGTTGGACACCTGAACACTGAAGCTTTCTTT.

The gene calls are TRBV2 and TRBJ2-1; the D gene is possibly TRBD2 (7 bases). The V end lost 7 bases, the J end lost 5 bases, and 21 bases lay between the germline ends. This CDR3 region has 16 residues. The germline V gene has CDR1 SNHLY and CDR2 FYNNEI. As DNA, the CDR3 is TGTGCCAGCATGCCGGGGGCGGCCCGGGGGGACAATGAGCAGTTCTTC. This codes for CASMPGAARGDNEQFF.

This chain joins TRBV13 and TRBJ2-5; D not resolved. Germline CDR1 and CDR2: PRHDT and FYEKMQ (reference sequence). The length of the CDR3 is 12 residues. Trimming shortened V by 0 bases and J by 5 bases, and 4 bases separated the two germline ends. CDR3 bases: TGTGCCAGCAGCTTAGGCCCGGAGACCCAGTACTTC. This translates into CASSLGPETQYF.

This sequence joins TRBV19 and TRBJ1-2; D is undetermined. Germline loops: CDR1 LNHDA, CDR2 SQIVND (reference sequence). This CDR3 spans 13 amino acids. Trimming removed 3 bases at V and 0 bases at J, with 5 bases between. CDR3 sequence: CASSINANYGYTF. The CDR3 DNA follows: TGTGCCAGTAGTATTAATGCTAACTATGGCTACACCTTC.

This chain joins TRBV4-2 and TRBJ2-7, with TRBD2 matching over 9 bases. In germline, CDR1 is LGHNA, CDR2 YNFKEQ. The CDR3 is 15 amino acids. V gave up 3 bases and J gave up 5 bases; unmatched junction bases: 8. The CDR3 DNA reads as TGTGCCAGCAGCCAGGATAGCGGGAGTAGGGACGAGCAGTACTTC. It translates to CASSQDSGSRDEQYF.

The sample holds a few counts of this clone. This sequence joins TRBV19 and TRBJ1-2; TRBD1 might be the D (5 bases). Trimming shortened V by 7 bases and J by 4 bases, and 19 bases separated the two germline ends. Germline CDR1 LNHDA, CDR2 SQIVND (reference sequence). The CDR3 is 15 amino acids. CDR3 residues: CASIPAGGRFYGYTF. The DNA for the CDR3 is TGTGCCAGTATCCCGGCGGGGGGGAGGTTCTATGGCTACACCTTC.

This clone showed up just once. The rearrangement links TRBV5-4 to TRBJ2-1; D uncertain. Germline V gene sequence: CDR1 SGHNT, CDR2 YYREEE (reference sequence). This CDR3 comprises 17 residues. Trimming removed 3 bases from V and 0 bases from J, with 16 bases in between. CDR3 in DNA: TGTGCCAGCAGCTCTCCGGCGGAGTTTAGCTCCTACAATGAGCAGTTCTTC. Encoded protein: CASSSPAEFSSYNEQFF.

Here the CDR3 reads CASSSAAYGTGDSSTDTQYF. CDR3 in DNA: TGTGCCAGTAGCTCCGCGGCGTACGGGACAGGGGACTCCAGCACAGATACGCAGTATTTT. This chain uses TRBV19 with TRBJ2-3, with 10 bases lining up with TRBD1. This CDR3 has 20 amino acids. Germline lookup yields CDR1 LNHDA and CDR2 SQIVND (reference sequence). V was pared by 6 bases and J by 0 bases, with 18 bases of the junction left unmatched.

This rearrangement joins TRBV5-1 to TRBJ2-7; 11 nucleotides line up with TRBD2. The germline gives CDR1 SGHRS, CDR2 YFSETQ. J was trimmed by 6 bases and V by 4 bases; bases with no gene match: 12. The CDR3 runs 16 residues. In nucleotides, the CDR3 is TGCGCCAGCAGCGAACTAACTAGCGGGAGTCTCCTCGAGCAGTACTTC. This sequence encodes CASSELTSGSLLEQYF.

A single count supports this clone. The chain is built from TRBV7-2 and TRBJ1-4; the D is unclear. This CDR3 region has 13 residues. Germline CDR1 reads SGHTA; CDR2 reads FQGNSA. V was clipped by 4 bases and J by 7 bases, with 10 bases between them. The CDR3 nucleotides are TGTGCCAGCAGCTCTTTCACGGGTGAAAAACTGTTTTTT. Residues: CASSSFTGEKLFF.

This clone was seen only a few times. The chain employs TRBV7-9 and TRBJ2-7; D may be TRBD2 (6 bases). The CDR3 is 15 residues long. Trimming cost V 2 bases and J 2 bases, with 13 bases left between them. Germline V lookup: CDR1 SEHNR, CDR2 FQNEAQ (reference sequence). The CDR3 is CASSLRDFIPYEQYF. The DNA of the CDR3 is TGTGCCAGCAGCTTAAGGGACTTTATTCCCTACGAGCAGTACTTC.

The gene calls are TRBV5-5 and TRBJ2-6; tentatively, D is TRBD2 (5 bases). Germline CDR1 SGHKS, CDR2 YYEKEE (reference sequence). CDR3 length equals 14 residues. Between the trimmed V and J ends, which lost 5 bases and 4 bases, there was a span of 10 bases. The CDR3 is CASSTGTGANVLTF. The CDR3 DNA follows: TGTGCCAGCAGTACGGGAACCGGGGCCAACGTCCTGACTTTC.